These 21 T cell receptor beta chains share one sample of origin, sequenced in a study of blood T cells in healthy people across ages. The use of a sample-barcoded 5' primer and a J-beta primer mix characterized a second PCR of roughly 6 to 11 cycles. TCRdb called the 5' RACE reads again in MiXCR, with one record for every CDR3 protein. The sample consists of around 1.5 million distinct CDR3 sequences, approximately 59% of them appearing once. The specimen sequenced was blood. All receptors come from a man between 18 and 29 years old in good health.

The chain uses TRBV25-1 and TRBJ2-7, with D possibly matching TRBD2 (6 bases). Trimming removed 3 bases at V and 10 bases at J, with 31 bases between. The CDR3 is 18 residues long. In germline, CDR1 is MGHDK, CDR2 SYGVNS. The CDR3 sequence is CASSDFLFGTPNSGTQYF. CDR3 sequence (DNA): TGTGCCAGCAGTGATTTCCTTTTTGGGACTCCCAATAGTGGAACCCAGTACTTC.

This clonotype was observed a handful of times. CDR3: CASSYAGTGSDEQFF. CDR3 DNA: TGTGCCAGCAGTTACGCCGGGACAGGGTCGGATGAGCAGTTCTTC. The chain recombines TRBV6-2 or TRBV6-3 with TRBJ2-1; 9 bases align to TRBD1. Germline CDR1 reads MNHEY; CDR2 reads SVGEGT. Trimming removed 2 bases from V and 8 bases from J; junction bases left unmatched: 7. This CDR3 region has 15 residues.

The genes are TRBV5-1 and TRBJ1-6; D is ambiguous. The CDR3 totals 13 residues. The germline V gene encodes CDR1 SGHRS and CDR2 YFSETQ. V lost 1 base, J lost 8 bases, and 7 bases lay in between. CDR3 sequence reads: CASSLSSYSPLHF. In DNA form, the CDR3 reads TGCGCCAGCAGCTTGAGCAGTTATTCACCCCTCCACTTT.

V usage is TRBV5-1 and J usage is TRBJ2-7; no clear D gene. The length of the CDR3 is 14 residues. V was shortened by 2 bases and J by 5 bases, with 14 bases between the two germline ends. CDR1 SGHRS and CDR2 YFSETQ come from the germline V gene. This CDR3 reads CASSFQYESHEQYF. The CDR3 bases are TGCGCCAGCAGCTTCCAGTATGAGTCCCACGAGCAGTACTTC.

Regarding this clonotype: One end of the junction fails to match germline, which may point to a read error. V and J are TRBV5-1 and TRBJ2-7; TRBD2 aligns across 7 bases. CDR1 is SGHRS and CDR2 is YFSETQ in the germline V gene. This CDR3 spans 15 amino acids. The CDR3 loop reads CASSLGASGSYEQYF. CDR3 nucleotide sequence: TGTGCCAGCAGCCTTGGGGCTAGCGGTTCCTACGAGCAGTACTTC.

This clonotype was detected only a few times. The V and J genes are TRBV7-2 and TRBJ2-7; 11 bases are shared with TRBD2. CDR1 and CDR2 (germline): SGHTA, FQGNSA. The CDR3 extends over 14 amino acids. Trimming at V came to 5 bases and at J to 4 bases, leaving 4 bases not matched to a gene. CDR3 sequence: CASSVTSGRYEQYF. CDR3 in DNA: TGTGCCAGCAGCGTTACTAGCGGGAGATACGAGCAGTACTTC.

The V gene is TRBV5-1, the J gene TRBJ2-7, with 11 bases fitting TRBD2. The trim removed 4 bases at V and 5 bases at J, leaving 2 bases unmatched. This CDR3 spans 13 amino acids. The V gene's germline CDR1 is SGHRS and CDR2 YFSETQ. The CDR3 here is CASSTSGSDEQYF. CDR3 in DNA: TGCGCCAGCAGCACTAGCGGGAGCGACGAGCAGTACTTC. The full variable domain, its missing parts supplied by reference TRBV5-1 and TRBJ2-7, is KAGVTQTPRYLIKTRGQQVTLSCSPISGHRSVSWYQQTPGQGLQFLFEYFSETQRNKGNFPGRFSGRQFSNSRSEMNVSTLELGDSALYLCASSTSGSDEQYFGPGTRLTVT.

A few counts support this clonotype. This chain connects TRBV12-3 or TRBV12-4 to TRBJ2-3, with TRBD2 matching 11 bases. The CDR3 is 16 residues long. After removal of 6 bases from V and 5 bases from J, the junction contained 10 bases not matched to a gene. The CDR3 DNA reads as TGTGCCAGCAGAACCGCCCGAGGACTAGCGGGAGATACGCAGTATTTT. Its protein is CASRTARGLAGDTQYF.

The V gene is TRBV5-1, the J gene TRBJ2-7; 11 nucleotides agree with TRBD2. This CDR3 has 13 amino acids. The V segment lost 4 bases and the J segment 10 bases; nucleotides outside the gene matches: 7. Germline loops: CDR1 SGHRS, CDR2 YFSETQ. The chain's CDR3 is CASSLLAGGPQYF. DNA for the CDR3: TGCGCCAGCAGCCTATTAGCGGGAGGGCCCCAGTACTTC.

This rearrangement joins TRBV5-1 to TRBJ2-1, with TRBD1 identical over 9 bases. CDR3 length equals 14 residues. With 5 bases clipped from V and 4 bases from J, the junction kept 4 bases outside the gene matches. CDR1 is SGHRS, CDR2 YFSETQ, per germline. The CDR3 DNA sequence: TGCGCCAGCAGATCCGGGACAGGGTACAATGAGCAGTTCTTC. It specifies CASRSGTGYNEQFF.

The V call is TRBV3-1, the J call TRBJ2-3, with D possibly TRBD1 on 6 matching bases. Germline loops: CDR1 LGHDT, CDR2 YNNKEL (reference sequence). The CDR3 runs to 15 residues. Trimming removed 2 bases from V and 1 base from J, with 10 bases in between. CDR3 region: CASSQSGARTDTQYF. The CDR3 bases are TGTGCCAGCAGCCAATCAGGGGCTCGCACAGATACGCAGTATTTT.

The chain joins TRBV20-1 to TRBJ1-2, with D uncertain. V gave up 5 bases and J gave up 3 bases, with 4 bases separating them. The CDR3 is 10 amino acids. Germline V CDR1 and CDR2: DFQATT, SNEGSKA (reference sequence). CDR3 sequence: CSAGYYGYTF. Written as DNA, the CDR3 is TGCAGTGCTGGCTACTATGGCTACACCTTC.

V is TRBV4-1 and J is TRBJ2-5, with 9 bases identical to TRBD2. The CDR3 consists of 15 residues. Germline V gene lookup returns CDR1 MGHRA and CDR2 YSYEKL. V lost 6 bases and J lost 2; bases outside the gene matches: 7. The DNA for the CDR3 is TGCGCCAGCAGTAGACTAGCGGTAAATCAAGAGACCCAGTACTTC. Its translation is CASSRLAVNQETQYF.

This sequence joins TRBV20-1 and TRBJ2-5; 9 bases line up with TRBD2. CDR3 length: 12 amino acids. With 8 bases clipped from V and 2 bases from J, the junction kept 3 bases outside the gene matches. CDR1 is DFQATT and CDR2 is SNEGSKA in the germline V gene (reference sequence). The chain's CDR3 is CSLSGSQETQYF. CDR3 in DNA: TGCAGTCTTAGCGGGAGTCAAGAGACCCAGTACTTC.

In nucleotides, the CDR3 is TGCAGTGCTAGTGCGGGTCGGTCCTACGAGCAGTACTTC. This gives the protein CSASAGRSYEQYF. The J gene is TRBJ2-7, the V gene TRBV20-1; possibly TRBD2 for D (5 bases). The length of the CDR3 is 13 residues. The germline V gene has CDR1 DFQATT and CDR2 SNEGSKA (reference sequence). Trimming pared 3 bases from V and 1 base from J, leaving 10 bases between.

CDR3: CASSQREGTDNSPLHF. CDR3 DNA sequence: TGCGCCAGCAGCCAAAGGGAGGGGACAGACAATTCACCCCTCCACTTT. J is TRBJ1-6 and V is TRBV4-3; the match to TRBD1 covers 7 bases. This CDR3 is built from 16 residues. With V trimmed by 2 bases and J by 7 bases, 8 bases remained unmatched. CDR1 is LGHNA and CDR2 is YSLEER in the germline V gene.

The CDR3 coding sequence is TGCAGTGCTAGAGATCCTAGCCTAGGGGAGCAGTACTTC. Protein product: CSARDPSLGEQYF. The chain couples TRBV20-1 to TRBJ2-7; D perhaps matches TRBD2 (5 bases). The V and J ends lost 0 bases and 7 bases respectively, with 13 bases between them. Germline lookup yields CDR1 DFQATT and CDR2 SNEGSKA (reference sequence). CDR3 size: 13 residues.

V gene TRBV5-1 combines with J gene TRBJ2-1; D is undetermined. Deletions cut 0 bases from V and 6 bases from J, with 13 bases between. This CDR3 has 15 amino acids. Germline values: CDR1 SGHRS, CDR2 YFSETQ. CDR3 DNA: TGCGCCAGCAGCTTGGGTCCGGGTTCAGGCAATGAGCAGTTCTTC. Amino acids: CASSLGPGSGNEQFF.

This sequence joins TRBV6-6 and TRBJ1-1; 8 bases align to TRBD1. Germline lookup yields CDR1 MNHNY and CDR2 SVGAGI (reference sequence). The trim removed 5 bases at V and 1 base at J, leaving 9 bases unmatched. The CDR3 sequence is 16 residues long. The CDR3 reads CASSTITGGENTEAFF. DNA for the CDR3: TGTGCCAGCAGTACGATTACAGGGGGTGAGAACACTGAAGCTTTCTTT.

The chain carries TRBV28 and TRBJ2-1, with 7 bases that match TRBD2. CDR3 size: 13 residues. V shed 8 bases and J 8 bases; nucleotides not matched to a gene: 9. Looked up from germline, CDR1 is MDHEN and CDR2 is SYDVKM. CDR3 sequence reads: CASLGRGYDEQFF. The DNA for the CDR3 is TGTGCCAGCCTCGGGCGGGGGTACGATGAGCAGTTCTTC.

On this clonotype itself: The germline gene is not matched at one end of the junction; a read error may be the cause. The chain carries TRBV7-7 and TRBJ2-1, with no clear D. Germline lookup yields CDR1 SSHAT and CDR2 FNYEAQ (reference sequence). CDR3 length: 12 residues. The CDR3 DNA is TGTGCTAGCAGCCCCCTCACGGATGAGCAGTTCTTC. Protein product: CASSPLTDEQFF.